This T cell receptor (beta chain) derives from a study of shared clonotypes between healthy human individuals. Findings and caveats of the study: Memory subsets generally showed lower estimated richness than naive subsets. The sharing of about 5% of naive CD4 clonotypes was seen across a handful of donors.

To note about this clone: The antigen is undetermined.

Sequencing was performed with immunoSEQ multiplex PCR; in TCRdb, only in-frame clones are kept and a portion is missing. The table lists 850,000 to 1,200,000 clones, around 74% of them singletons. The CDR3 totals 13 residues. Germline V CDR1 and CDR2: LNHDA, SQIVND (reference sequence). V was cut by 5 bases and J by 6 bases, with 13 bases left in between. The clonotype comes from a man between 18 and 35 years old in good health. V gene TRBV19 combines with J gene TRBJ1-1; the D is unclear. Sequencing was performed on memory CD4+ T cells sorted from blood. The subset: CD45RA-negative fraction. DNA of the CDR3: TGTGCCAGTAGTGTCAGGCAGCGGGCTGAAGCTTTCTTT. Amino acids: CASSVRQRAEAFF.